The rows below give T cell receptor beta chains drawn from one sample of a study of shared clonotypes between healthy human individuals. TCRdb's table, derived via immunoSEQ multiplex PCR, lists solely in-frame clones and lacks some. The sample has around 940,000 clones, approximately 76% seen once. The sequencing input was memory CD4+ T cells sorted from blood. The receptors originated from a man younger than 35 in good health. The CDR3 runs from the conserved cysteine through the conserved F or W. D genes are given only for firm matches. Only part of the rows carry a size: once, few, many, or a class if the clone is expanded.

D gene | J gene | clone size | V gene | CDR3 DNA | CDR3 protein
TRBD1 | TRBJ1-2 | . | TRBV7-2 | TGTGCCAGCAGCTCCATCGACAGGGCAGCCAACTATGGCTACACCTTC | CASSSIDRAANYGYTF
TRBD2 | TRBJ2-1 | once | TRBV27 | TGTGCCAGCACACCGTCTAGCGGGGGTTACAATGAGCAGTTCTTC | CASTPSSGGYNEQFF
TRBD2 | TRBJ2-7 | few | TRBV4-2 | TGTGCCAGCAGCCAAGATTGGGGGGGCTACGAGCAGTACTTC | CASSQDWGGYEQYF
. | TRBJ1-3 | . | TRBV10-3 | TGTGCCATCAGTGGAAACGGGGACACCATATATTTT | CAISGNGDTIYF
TRBD1 | TRBJ1-4 | . | TRBV11-2 | TGTGCCAGCAGCTTAAACAGGGGGCTATCTAATGAAAAACTGTTTTTT | CASSLNRGLSNEKLFF
. | TRBJ2-1 | . | TRBV7-9 | TGTGCCAGCAGCTTAGGAAGGCCTGGCTACAATGAGCAGTTCTTC | CASSLGRPGYNEQFF
. | TRBJ2-5 | . | TRBV4-3 | TGCGCCAGCAGCCAGGGCGCCAAGAGACTAGGCCAAGAGACCCAGTACTTC | CASSQGAKRLGQETQYF
. | TRBJ2-2 | . | TRBV10-3 | TGTGCCATCAGTGATAGGAGAACCGGGGAGCTGTTTTTT | CAISDRRTGELFF
. | TRBJ1-5 | once | TRBV30 | TGTGCCTGGTCCCTAGGAGCGGGCAATCAGCCCCAGCATTTT | CAWSLGAGNQPQHF
. | TRBJ1-5 | once | TRBV6-1 | TGTGCCAGCTCAGTCTGGGGCAATCAGCCCCAGCATTTT | CASSVWGNQPQHF
. | TRBJ2-3 | few | TRBV30 | TGTGCCTGGAGTGTAAGACGGGGGACAGATACGCAGTATTTT | CAWSVRRGTDTQYF
. | TRBJ1-4 | . | TRBV7-9 | TGTGCCAGCAGCAAGGCCCCCGGGCCCGGGGGGAAACTGTTTTTT | CASSKAPGPGGKLFF
. | TRBJ1-5 | . | TRBV4-3 | TGCGCCAGCAGCCAAGATGGAGGGAGCAATCAGCCCCAGCATTTT | CASSQDGGSNQPQHF
. | TRBJ1-5 | . | TRBV21-1 | TGTGCCAGCAGCAAAGTCAAAGGTCCGGCACCTACCCTTGATTCCAATCAGCCCCAGCATTTT | CASSKVKGPAPTLDSNQPQHF
. | TRBJ2-5 | . | TRBV6-6 | TGTGCCAGCAGTTCCAAAGGTGTAGGAGGACAAGAGACCCAGTACTTC | CASSSKGVGGQETQYF
. | TRBJ1-1 | . | TRBV2 | TGTGCCAGCACTATACGGGGGGGCACTGAAGCTTTCTTT | CASTIRGGTEAFF
TRBD2 | TRBJ2-1 | . | TRBV30 | TGTGCCTGGGACCTAGCGGGGGGGTACAATGAGCAGTTCTTC | CAWDLAGGYNEQFF
. | TRBJ1-1 | many | TRBV30 | TGTGCCTGGAGTGCGGGAGTTGAAGCTTTCTTT | CAWSAGVEAFF
. | TRBJ2-2 | . | TRBV10-1 | TGCGCCAGCAGTGAGTCTGGGGCGTCGAACACCGGGGAGCTGTTTTTT | CASSESGASNTGELFF
TRBD1 | TRBJ2-3 | . | TRBV9 | TGTGCCAGCAGCGTAGGGACAGGGGGCAGAGATACGCAGTATTTT | CASSVGTGGRDTQYF
TRBD2 | TRBJ2-3 | . | TRBV4-2 | TGTGCCAGCAGCCAAGACGGGACTAGCGGGGGCACAGATACGCAGTATTTT | CASSQDGTSGGTDTQYF
. | TRBJ1-2 | . | TRBV6-5 | TGTGCCAGCAGTTACCGGGCAGAACCTAACTATGGCTACACTTTC | CASSYRAEPNYGYTF
TRBD2 | TRBJ2-2 | . | TRBV6-5 | TGTGCCAGCAGTTATGGGCTAGCGGGGCGGGGAGGGGAGCTGTTTTTT | CASSYGLAGRGGELFF
TRBD2 | TRBJ2-7 | . | TRBV5-1 | TGCGCCAGCAGCTTGGAAGGACTAGCGGGAGTAAAAAACGGCGAGCAGTACTTC | CASSLEGLAGVKNGEQYF
. | TRBJ2-5 | . | TRBV5-1 | TGCGCCAGCAGCTTGGAGGCACTAAAAGAGACCCAGTACTTC | CASSLEALKETQYF
. | TRBJ1-3 | . | TRBV2 | TGTGCCAGCAGGGACGGATACAACTCTGGAAACACCATATATTTT | CASRDGYNSGNTIYF
. | TRBJ1-6 | . | TRBV6-1 | TGTGCCAGCAGTGAACTCCAGGGTTTTACGGCCCTCCACTTT | CASSELQGFTALHF
TRBD2 | TRBJ2-1 | . | TRBV5-4 | TGTGCCAGCAGCCCCGGGACTAGCGGGGGGGCCTACAATGAGCAGTTCTTC | CASSPGTSGGAYNEQFF
TRBD1 | TRBJ1-4 | . | TRBV10-1 | TGCGCCAGCAGTGATTACAGGGGAAGGAGTGAAAAACTGTTTTTT | CASSDYRGRSEKLFF
TRBD2 | TRBJ2-4 | . | TRBV7-2 | TGTGCCAGCAGCTTAGGGCTAGCGGTAGCCAAAAACATTCAGTACTTC | CASSLGLAVAKNIQYF
. | TRBJ1-2 | few | TRBV27 | TGTGCCAGCAGCCCCTTTACACAGAGCTATGGCTACACCTTC | CASSPFTQSYGYTF
TRBD1 | TRBJ2-7 | . | TRBV10-3 | TGTGCCATCAGTGAAAACAGGGGATCCTACGAGCAGTACTTC | CAISENRGSYEQYF
TRBD1 | TRBJ1-4 | . | TRBV5-4 | TGTGCCAGCAGCTTGGGACAGGGGGCAAATGAAAAACTGTTTTTT | CASSLGQGANEKLFF
. | TRBJ1-4 | . | TRBV19 | TGTGCCAGTAGACAGGGCGCCCTTGATGAAAAACTGTTTTTT | CASRQGALDEKLFF
. | TRBJ2-1 | once | TRBV27 | TGTGCCAGCAGTTCCGGGACATGGCAGTTCTTC | CASSSGTWQFF
TRBD1 | TRBJ1-4 | . | TRBV19 | TGTGCCAGTAGTCCCAGGGACAGCCGTAATGAAAAACTGTTTTTT | CASSPRDSRNEKLFF
. | TRBJ1-1 | . | TRBV11-2 | TGTGCCAGCAGCAAAGGAGGGGGTTTTGCTTTCTTT | CASSKGGGFAFF
TRBD2 | TRBJ2-7 | . | TRBV18 | TGTGCCAGCTCACCGGCGATAGCGGGGGACTACGAGCAGTACTTC | CASSPAIAGDYEQYF
. | TRBJ2-1 | . | TRBV2 | TGTGCCAGCAGTGGCGACTCCCGAGGGCAGTTCTTC | CASSGDSRGQFF
TRBD2 | TRBJ2-1 | . | TRBV2 | TGTGCCAGCAGTGATGGGCTAGCGGGGGTGGGCGAGCAGTTCTTC | CASSDGLAGVGEQFF
TRBD2 | TRBJ2-4 | . | TRBV7-9 | TGTGCCAGCAGCGACCTGGGAGCTAGCGGGACCTCTCAGTACTTC | CASSDLGASGTSQYF
TRBD2 | TRBJ2-3 | . | TRBV10-3 | TGTGCCATCAGTCCGAGCGGGGTAGCGACAGATACGCAGTATTTT | CAISPSGVATDTQYF